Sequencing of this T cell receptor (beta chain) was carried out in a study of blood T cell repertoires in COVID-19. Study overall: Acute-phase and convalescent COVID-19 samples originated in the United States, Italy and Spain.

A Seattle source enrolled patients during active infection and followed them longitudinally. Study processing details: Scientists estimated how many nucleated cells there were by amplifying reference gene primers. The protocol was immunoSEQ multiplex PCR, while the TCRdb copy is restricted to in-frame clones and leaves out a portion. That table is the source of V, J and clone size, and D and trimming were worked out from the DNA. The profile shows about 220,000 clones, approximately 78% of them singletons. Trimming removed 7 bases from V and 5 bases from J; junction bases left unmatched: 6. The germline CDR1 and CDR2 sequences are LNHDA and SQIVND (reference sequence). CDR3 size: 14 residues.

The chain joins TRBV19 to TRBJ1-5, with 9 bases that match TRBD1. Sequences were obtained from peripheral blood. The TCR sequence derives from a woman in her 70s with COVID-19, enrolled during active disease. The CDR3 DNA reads TGTGCCAGTACCCCGGGACAGGGCTATCAGCCCCAGCATTTT. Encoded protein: CASTPGQGYQPQHF.